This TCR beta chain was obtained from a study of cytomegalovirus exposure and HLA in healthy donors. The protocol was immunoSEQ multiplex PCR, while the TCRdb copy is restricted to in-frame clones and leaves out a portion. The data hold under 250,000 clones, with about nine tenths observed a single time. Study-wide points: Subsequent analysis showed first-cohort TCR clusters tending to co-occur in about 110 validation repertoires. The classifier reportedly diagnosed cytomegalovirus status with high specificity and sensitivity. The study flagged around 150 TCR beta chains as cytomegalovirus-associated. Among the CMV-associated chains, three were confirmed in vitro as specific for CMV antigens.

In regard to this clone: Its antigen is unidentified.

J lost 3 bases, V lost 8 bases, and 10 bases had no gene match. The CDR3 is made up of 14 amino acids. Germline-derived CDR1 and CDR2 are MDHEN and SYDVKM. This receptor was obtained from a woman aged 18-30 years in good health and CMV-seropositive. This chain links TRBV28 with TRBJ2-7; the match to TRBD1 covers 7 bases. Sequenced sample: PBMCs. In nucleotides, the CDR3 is TGTGCCAGCGCGGTCCGGGACAGAGTCTACGAGCAGTACTTC. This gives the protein CASAVRDRVYEQYF.